This T cell receptor beta chain was sequenced for a study of cytomegalovirus exposure and HLA in healthy donors. Study-wide context: In a later analysis, it was reported that the roughly 120 validation repertoires had been produced on the same platform as the roughly 700 repertoires belonging to the first cohort.

The CDR3 is 11 amino acids. V lost 2 bases and J lost 9, with 8 bases in between. CDR1 and CDR2 from the germline V gene are ENHRY and SYGVKD. Here immunoSEQ multiplex PCR was the method, and the copy in TCRdb shows in-frame clones only, minus some. In the table there are hundreds of thousands of clones, over 75% of which are singletons. The chain combines TRBV10-3 with TRBJ2-7; tentative D call: TRBD1 (5 bases). The source material was PBMCs. This clonotype was obtained from a man between 18 and 29 years old in good health and CMV-seropositive. This CDR3 is CAISETDRQYF. DNA for the CDR3: TGTGCCATCAGTGAGACTGACAGGCAGTACTTC.